This TCR beta chain was sequenced in a study of blood T cell repertoires in COVID-19. In the original processing: How many nucleated cells were present was estimated from reference gene primer amplification. The data were produced by immunoSEQ multiplex PCR, yet TCRdb's version contains in-frame clones alone and is incomplete. V, J and clone size reflect that table, while D and trimming were determined from the DNA. The sample yields 44,000 or so clones, 65% to 85% seen once. This clone appeared a single time. V shed 0 bases and J 0 bases; nucleotides not matched to a gene: 10. Germline-derived CDR1 and CDR2 are SGHRS and YFSETQ. The CDR3 length is 19 residues.

The origin of this receptor is an older man in a cohort sampled during active COVID-19. The V call is TRBV5-1, the J call TRBJ2-2, with 8 bases that match TRBD1. The sample comprised peripheral blood. CDR3 in amino acids: CASSLVGTGDVTNTGELFF. The CDR3 coding sequence is TGCGCCAGCAGCTTGGTGGGGACAGGCGATGTTACGAACACCGGGGAGCTGTTTTTT.